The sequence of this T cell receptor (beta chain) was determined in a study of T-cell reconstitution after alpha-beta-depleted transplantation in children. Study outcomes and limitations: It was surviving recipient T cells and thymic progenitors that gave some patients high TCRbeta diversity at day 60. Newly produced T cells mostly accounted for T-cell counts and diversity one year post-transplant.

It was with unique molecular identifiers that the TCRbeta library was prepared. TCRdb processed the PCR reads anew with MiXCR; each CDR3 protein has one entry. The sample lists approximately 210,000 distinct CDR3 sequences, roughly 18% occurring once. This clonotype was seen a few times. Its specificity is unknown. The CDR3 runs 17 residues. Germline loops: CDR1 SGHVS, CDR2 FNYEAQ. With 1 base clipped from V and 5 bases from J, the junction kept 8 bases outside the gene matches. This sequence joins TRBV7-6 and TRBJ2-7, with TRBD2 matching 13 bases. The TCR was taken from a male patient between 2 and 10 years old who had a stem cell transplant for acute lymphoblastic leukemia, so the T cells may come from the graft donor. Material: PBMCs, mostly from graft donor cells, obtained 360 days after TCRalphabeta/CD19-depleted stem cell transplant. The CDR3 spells CASSLVLAGGRKNEQYF. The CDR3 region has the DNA TGTGCCAGCAGCTTAGTACTAGCGGGGGGGCGGAAGAACGAGCAGTACTTC.